This T cell receptor (beta chain) was recorded in a study of blood T cell repertoires in COVID-19 (dated by TCRdb to the early 2020s). Study-level background: Samples from collaborators originated in the United States, Italy and Spain and spanned both the acute and convalescent phases of COVID-19. The material from the prospective study consisted of cDNA or gDNA derived from T cells, B-cell-depleted T cells, or PBMCs. Deeply sampled blood TCRbeta repertoires from subjects exposed to, actively infected with, or recovered from COVID-19 were included in the dataset. The repertoires were released in a freely available public database meant as a resource for research on the immune response to SARS-CoV-2. Samples came from the ongoing ImmuneRACE study (first 160 participants) plus 1,254 subjects from 6 global collaborators. Sample metadata almost always included a de-identified subject ID, COVID-19 status, age in years and sex. HLA class I and class II types, where available, came from metadata supplied by the sample provider rather than from assay-based typing. Beyond this particular receptor, the publication reports: The amount of clinical and demographic metadata varied by source and participant and was provided uncurated.

Remarks on this clone: Its antigen is currently not known. No base-level quality is on record; no much larger clone is a single base apart.

The germline V gene yields SGHTA for CDR1 and FQGNSA for CDR2. Measured from the cysteine to the phenylalanine, the CDR3 is 14 residues long. The read is trimmed to its CDR3 DNA, 42 bases read in frame from base 1. V loses 2 bases at its end and J loses 7 bases; junction bases beyond the gene matches: 6. TCRbeta CDR3 regions were amplified from genomic DNA by means of the immunoSEQ Assay, a bias-controlled multiplex PCR. Under the source paper's analysis protocol: Nucleated cell counts per sample were estimated from amplification of reference gene primers within the assay. To quantify the absolute abundance of each unique TCRbeta CDR3 rearrangement, sequence reads were collapsed and filtered. Productive Simpson clonality was computed per sample as the square root of Simpson's diversity index over productive rearrangements. In its TCRdb copy, this immuneACCESS table keeps in-frame sequences only and misses some clones. Where compared with another copy, unresolved V genes explain less than half of these, and the others have no known cause. Clonal size and the V and J genes are those of that table, whereas D and trimming came from the DNA. This sample comprises around 370,000 clones, more than 75% of them detected only once. 1.2% of the sample is in the top ten clones.

Participants in the prospective study were enrolled through a virtual design, were aged about 18 to 90 years, and lived in fewer than 30 United States geographic areas. Cohort assignment in the prospective study relied on participant-reported clinical history from a screening survey and a study questionnaire. For ImmuneRACE Cohort 3, a participant was defined as recovered based on two consecutive negative NP/OP PCR tests, clearance by a healthcare professional, or resolution of symptoms. Mobile phlebotomists in the prospective study collected whole blood, serum and a nasopharyngeal or oropharyngeal swab from every participant. Participants in the prospective study had the option to provide additional blood draws and questionnaires over a roughly 2-month period. Blood samples from the prospective study were shipped frozen or at room temperature prior to DNA extraction.

The source of this sequence is a woman aged 18 to 35 who had recovered from COVID-19. Sequences were obtained from PBMCs or T cells enriched from blood (not recorded which). This chain is built from TRBV7-2 and TRBJ1-2, with 8 bases matching TRBD1. CDR3 reads: CASSLLTGGIGYTF. The bases read TGTGCCAGCAGCTTACTCACAGGGGGGATTGGCTACACCTTC.